This T cell receptor (beta chain) was obtained from a study of T cell repertoires in cytomegalovirus infection. The overall study: TCR beta signatures that were public indicated CMV infection and matching HLA type. Study outcomes and limitations: CMV-specific TCR beta clonotypes restricted by HLA-C dominated the ex vivo response. Accumulated public TCR beta family frequency recognized individuals carrying CMV together with the relevant HLA.

Note on this clonotype: Its antigen is unknown.

V lost 4 bases, J lost 4 bases, and 3 bases stayed unmatched. The CDR3 spans 16 residues. Per germline, CDR1 MNHNY and CDR2 SVGAGI (reference sequence). TCRdb processed the reads anew with MiXCR; each CDR3 protein has one entry. The sample has roughly 760,000 distinct CDR3 sequences; 35% to 40% are singletons. The clonotype comes from a human donor in good health (CMV status not recorded). Some clones in this sample may be carry-over from other donors' samples. The sample taken for sequencing was PBMCs. The J gene is TRBJ2-1, the V gene TRBV6-6, with 14 positions matching TRBD2. The CDR3 region is CASSFGTSGRYNEQFF. CDR3 DNA sequence: TGTGCCAGCAGTTTTGGGACTAGCGGGAGATACAATGAGCAGTTCTTC.